A single sample gave rise to the 9 T cell receptor beta chains below, sequenced in a study of PD-L1 blockade in urothelial cancer. Time point specified: pretreatment peripheral blood. Here immunoSEQ multiplex PCR was the method, and the copy in TCRdb shows in-frame clones only, minus some. The table lists 70,000 to 80,000 clones, approximately 80% of them singletons. Source: PBMCs, taken around atezolizumab (anti-PD-L1) treatment. All receptors come from a man aged 35-49 years with urothelial cancer.

V gene TRBV7-2 combines with J gene TRBJ1-4; D remains ambiguous. In germline, CDR1 is SGHTA, CDR2 FQGNSA. The CDR3 has 14 amino acids. Deletions cut 2 bases from V and 7 bases from J, with 11 bases between. The CDR3 loop is CASSLLAGSEKLFF. The DNA of the CDR3 is TGTGCCAGCAGCTTATTGGCAGGTAGTGAAAAACTGTTTTTT.

This clone was counted a few times. The V gene is TRBV10-1, the J gene TRBJ2-2; D not certain. Germline-derived CDR1 and CDR2 are WNHNN and SYGVQD (reference sequence). V was cut by 3 bases and J by 3 bases, with 2 bases left in between. CDR3 length: 12 amino acids. As DNA, the CDR3 is TGCGCCAGCAGTGACGACACCGGGGAGCTGTTTTTT. Translating it yields CASSDDTGELFF.

This chain joins TRBV7-2 and TRBJ1-1; D gene ambiguous. The CDR3 is 17 amino acids. Germline CDR1 and CDR2: SGHTA and FQGNSA. Trimming took off 2 bases at V and 4 bases at J, with 20 bases between the two ends. In DNA form, the CDR3 reads TGTGCCAGCAGCTTAATAGGGATACAAGGGAGGAGCACTGAAGCTTTCTTT. Its translation is CASSLIGIQGRSTEAFF.

The J gene is TRBJ1-3, the V gene TRBV7-9; tentatively, D is TRBD1 (5 bases). CDR1 is SEHNR, CDR2 FQNEAQ, per germline (reference sequence). CDR3 length: 15 residues. The V and J ends lost 0 bases and 0 bases respectively, with 6 bases between them. The CDR3 here is CASSLAGGSGNTIYF. The CDR3 DNA is TGTGCCAGCAGCTTAGCCGGGGGCTCTGGAAACACCATATATTTT.

The chain links TRBV27 to TRBJ2-5; D unclear. This CDR3 has 13 residues. Germline V CDR1 and CDR2: MNHEY, SMNVEV (reference sequence). Trimming took 3 bases from V and 3 from J, leaving 8 bases between them. This chain's CDR3 is CASSFVREETQYF. In nucleotides, the CDR3 is TGTGCCAGCAGTTTCGTCCGGGAAGAGACCCAGTACTTC.

This rearrangement joins TRBV28 to TRBJ1-2, with D unresolved. The CDR3 is 11 amino acids. The V gene's germline CDR1 is MDHEN and CDR2 SYDVKM. The DNA of the CDR3 is TGTGGGGCCATGGGTAACTATGGCTACACCTTC. It yields the protein CGAMGNYGYTF.

This chain connects TRBV7-9 to TRBJ2-6; 11 bases fit TRBD2. The CDR3 runs to 18 residues. Germline V gene data show CDR1 as SEHNR and CDR2 as FQNEAQ (reference sequence). V lost 5 bases, J lost 0 bases, and 6 bases stayed unmatched. Here the CDR3 DNA reads TGTGCCAGCAGCCCGCTAGCGGGAGGCGTCTCTGGGGCCAACGTCCTGACTTTC. Translated: CASSPLAGGVSGANVLTF.

The rearrangement joins TRBV10-2 to TRBJ2-3, with D possibly TRBD1 on 6 matching bases. Trimming took 5 bases from V and 2 from J, leaving 11 bases between them. CDR1 is WSHSY, CDR2 SAAADI, per germline. The CDR3 extends over 14 amino acids. CDR3 sequence: CASSPGVPTDTQYF. For the CDR3, the DNA is TGCGCCAGCAGTCCAGGGGTCCCCACAGATACGCAGTATTTT.

The chain joins TRBV4-2 to TRBJ1-2, with TRBD1 matching 11 bases. Germline V lookup: CDR1 LGHNA, CDR2 YNFKEQ. J was trimmed by 8 bases and V by 4 bases; bases with no gene match: 9. This CDR3 region has 15 residues. CDR3 sequence (DNA): TGTGCCAGCAGCCCGAACGGACAGGGGGCGCGAGGCTACACCTTC. This encodes CASSPNGQGARGYTF.